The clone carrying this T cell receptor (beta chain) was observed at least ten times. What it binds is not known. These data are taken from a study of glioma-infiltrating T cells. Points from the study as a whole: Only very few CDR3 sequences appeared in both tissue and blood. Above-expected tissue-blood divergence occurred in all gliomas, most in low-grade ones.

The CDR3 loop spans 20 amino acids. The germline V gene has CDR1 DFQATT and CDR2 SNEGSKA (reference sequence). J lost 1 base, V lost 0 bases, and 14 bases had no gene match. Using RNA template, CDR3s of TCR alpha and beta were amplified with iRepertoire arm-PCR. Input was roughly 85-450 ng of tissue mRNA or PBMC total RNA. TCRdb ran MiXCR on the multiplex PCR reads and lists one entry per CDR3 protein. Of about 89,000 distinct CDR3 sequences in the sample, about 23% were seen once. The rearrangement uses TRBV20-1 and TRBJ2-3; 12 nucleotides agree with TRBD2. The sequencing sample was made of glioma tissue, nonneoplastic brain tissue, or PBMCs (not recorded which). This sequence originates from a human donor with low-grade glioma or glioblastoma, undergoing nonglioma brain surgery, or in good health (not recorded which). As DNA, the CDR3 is TGCAGTGCTAGAGAGATCCCCCTACTAGCGGGGGGCGACCGCACAGATACGCAGTATTTT. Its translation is CSAREIPLLAGGDRTDTQYF.